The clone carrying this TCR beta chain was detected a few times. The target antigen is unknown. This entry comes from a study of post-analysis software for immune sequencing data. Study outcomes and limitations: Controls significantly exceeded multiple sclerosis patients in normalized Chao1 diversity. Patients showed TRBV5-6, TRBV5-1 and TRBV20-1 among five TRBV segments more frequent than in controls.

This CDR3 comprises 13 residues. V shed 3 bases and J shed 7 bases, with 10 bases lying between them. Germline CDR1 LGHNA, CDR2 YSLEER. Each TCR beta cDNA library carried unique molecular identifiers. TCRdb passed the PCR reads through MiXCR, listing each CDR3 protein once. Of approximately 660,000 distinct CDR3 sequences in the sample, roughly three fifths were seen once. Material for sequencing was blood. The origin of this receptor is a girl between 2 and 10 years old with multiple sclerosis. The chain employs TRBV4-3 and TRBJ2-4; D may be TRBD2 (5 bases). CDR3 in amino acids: CASSHSGKNIQYF. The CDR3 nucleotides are TGCGCCAGCAGCCATTCGGGAAAGAACATTCAGTACTTC.